Here is one T cell receptor (beta chain) with its context. Its specificity is unknown. Patients were excluded because of uncontrolled infection, other autoimmune disease, pregnancy or lactation. On the basis of clinical symptoms, serum thyroxine and TRAb, thyroid ultrasound and orbital computed tomography, diagnoses were made. The germline V gene encodes CDR1 SGHRS and CDR2 YFSETQ. V dropped 0 bases and J dropped 5 bases, with 8 bases sitting between them. The CDR3 spans 14 residues. These data belong to a study of T cells in Graves' hyperthyroidism and ophthalmopathy. Study information: Prior to any treatment, at the point of initial diagnosis, peripheral blood was collected. Findings and caveats of the study: Most clonotypes expanded in the thyroid (above 0.001) were also present in blood.

RNA transcripts yielded amplified TCR beta CDR3 regions. The HTBI set primed first-round TCR CDR3 RT-PCR. TCRdb analysed the multiplex PCR reads with MiXCR anew, one entry per CDR3 protein. The data hold around 490,000 distinct CDR3 sequences, with just under 20% observed a single time. The sample was blood. The chain employs TRBV5-1 and TRBJ2-2; no clear D. This clonotype was sampled from a man between 35 and 55 years old with Graves' ophthalmopathy. CDR3 residues: CASSLDPRTGELFF. CDR3 bases: TGCGCCAGCAGCTTGGATCCCAGGACCGGGGAGCTGTTTTTT.